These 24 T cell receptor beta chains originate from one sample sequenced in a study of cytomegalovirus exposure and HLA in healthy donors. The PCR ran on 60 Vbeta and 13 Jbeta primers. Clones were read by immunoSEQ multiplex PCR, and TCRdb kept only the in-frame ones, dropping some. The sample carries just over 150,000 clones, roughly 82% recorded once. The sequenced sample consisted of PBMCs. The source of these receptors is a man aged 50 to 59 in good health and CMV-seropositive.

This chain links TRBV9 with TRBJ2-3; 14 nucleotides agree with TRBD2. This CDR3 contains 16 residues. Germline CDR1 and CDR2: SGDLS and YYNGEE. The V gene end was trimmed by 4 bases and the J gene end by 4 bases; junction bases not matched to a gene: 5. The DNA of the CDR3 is TGTGCCAGCAGCCCCAGACTAGCGGGAGGGGCAGATACGCAGTATTTT. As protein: CASSPRLAGGADTQYF.

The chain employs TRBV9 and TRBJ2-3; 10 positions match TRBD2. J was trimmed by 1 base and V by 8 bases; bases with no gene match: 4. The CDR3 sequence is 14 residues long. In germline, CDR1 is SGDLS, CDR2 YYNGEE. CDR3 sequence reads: CARAGTSGTDTQYF. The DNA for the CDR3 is TGTGCCAGGGCCGGGACTAGCGGCACAGATACGCAGTATTTT.

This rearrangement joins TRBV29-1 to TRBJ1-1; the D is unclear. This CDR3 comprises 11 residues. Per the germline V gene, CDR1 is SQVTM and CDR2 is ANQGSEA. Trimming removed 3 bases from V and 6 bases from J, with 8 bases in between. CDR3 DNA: TGCAGCGTTGACCGGACTGCTGAAGCTTTCTTT. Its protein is CSVDRTAEAFF.

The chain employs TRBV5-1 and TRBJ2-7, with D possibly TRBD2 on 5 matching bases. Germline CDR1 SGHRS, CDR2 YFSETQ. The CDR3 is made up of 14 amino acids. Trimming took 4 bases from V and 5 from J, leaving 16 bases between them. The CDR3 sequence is CASSPSRVLDEQYF. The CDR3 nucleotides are TGCGCCAGCAGCCCTAGCCGGGTCCTCGACGAGCAGTACTTC.

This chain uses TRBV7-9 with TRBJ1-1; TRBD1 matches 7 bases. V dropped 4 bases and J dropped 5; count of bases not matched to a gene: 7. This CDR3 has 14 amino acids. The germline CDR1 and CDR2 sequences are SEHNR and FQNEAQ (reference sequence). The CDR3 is CASSSSGTATEAFF. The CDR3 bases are TGTGCCAGCAGCTCATCCGGGACAGCTACTGAAGCTTTCTTT.

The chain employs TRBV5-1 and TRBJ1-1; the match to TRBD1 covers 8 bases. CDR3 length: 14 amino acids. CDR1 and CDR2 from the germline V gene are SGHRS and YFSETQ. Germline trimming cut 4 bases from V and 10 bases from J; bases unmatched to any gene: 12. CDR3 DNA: TGCGCCAGCAGCATGGACAGGGTGGGGCAGGGAGCTTTCTTT. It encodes CASSMDRVGQGAFF.

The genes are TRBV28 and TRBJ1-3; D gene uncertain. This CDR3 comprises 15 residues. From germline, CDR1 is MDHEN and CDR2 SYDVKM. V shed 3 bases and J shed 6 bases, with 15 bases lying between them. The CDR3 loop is CASSFDIGVENTIYF. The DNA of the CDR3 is TGTGCCAGCAGTTTCGACATCGGTGTGGAAAACACCATATATTTT.

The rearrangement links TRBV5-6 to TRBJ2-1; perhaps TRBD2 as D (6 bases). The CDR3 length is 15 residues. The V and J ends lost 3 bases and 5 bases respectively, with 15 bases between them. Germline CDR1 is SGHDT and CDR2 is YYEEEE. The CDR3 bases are TGTGCCAGCAGCTGGCGGGACCCTCCTAACAATGAGCAGTTCTTC. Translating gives CASSWRDPPNNEQFF.

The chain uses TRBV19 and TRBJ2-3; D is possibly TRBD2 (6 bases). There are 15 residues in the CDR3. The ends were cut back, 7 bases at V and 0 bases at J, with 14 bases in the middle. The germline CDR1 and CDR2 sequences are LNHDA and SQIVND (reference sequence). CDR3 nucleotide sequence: TGTGCCAGTAATCCGGGAGCGTCTAGCACAGATACGCAGTATTTT. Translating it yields CASNPGASSTDTQYF.

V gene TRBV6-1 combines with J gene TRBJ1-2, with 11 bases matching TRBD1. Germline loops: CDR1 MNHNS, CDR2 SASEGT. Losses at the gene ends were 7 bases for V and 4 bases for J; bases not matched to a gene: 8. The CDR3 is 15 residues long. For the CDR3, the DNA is TGTGCCAGCAACCAGGACAGGGGGCAGAGCTATGGCTACACCTTC. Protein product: CASNQDRGQSYGYTF.

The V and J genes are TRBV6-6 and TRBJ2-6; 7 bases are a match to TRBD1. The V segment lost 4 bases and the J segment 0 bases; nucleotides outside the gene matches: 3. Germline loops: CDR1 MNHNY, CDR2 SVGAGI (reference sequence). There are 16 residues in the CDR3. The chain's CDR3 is CASSLDRSSGANVLTF. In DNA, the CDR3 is TGTGCCAGCAGTTTGGACAGGTCCTCTGGGGCCAACGTCCTGACTTTC.

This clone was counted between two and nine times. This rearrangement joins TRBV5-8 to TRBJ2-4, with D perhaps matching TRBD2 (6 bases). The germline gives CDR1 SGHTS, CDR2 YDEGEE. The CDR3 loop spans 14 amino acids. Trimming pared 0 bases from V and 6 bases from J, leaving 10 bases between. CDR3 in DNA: TGTGCCAGCAGCTTGGTGGGGGGTCCAAACATTCAGTACTTC. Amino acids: CASSLVGGPNIQYF.

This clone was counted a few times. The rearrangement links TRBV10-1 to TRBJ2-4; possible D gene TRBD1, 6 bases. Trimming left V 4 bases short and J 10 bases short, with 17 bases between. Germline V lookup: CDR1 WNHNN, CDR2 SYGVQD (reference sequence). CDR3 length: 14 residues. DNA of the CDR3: TGCGCCAGCAGTGGGGAAAAGGCAGGGGATATTCAGTACTTC. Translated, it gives CASSGEKAGDIQYF.

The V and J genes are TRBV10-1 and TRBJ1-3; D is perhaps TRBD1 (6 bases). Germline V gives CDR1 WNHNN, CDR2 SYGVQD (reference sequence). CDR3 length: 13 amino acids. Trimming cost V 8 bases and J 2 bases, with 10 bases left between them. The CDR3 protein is CASSTGTGNTIYF. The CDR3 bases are TGCGCCAGCTCAACAGGGACTGGAAACACCATATATTTT.

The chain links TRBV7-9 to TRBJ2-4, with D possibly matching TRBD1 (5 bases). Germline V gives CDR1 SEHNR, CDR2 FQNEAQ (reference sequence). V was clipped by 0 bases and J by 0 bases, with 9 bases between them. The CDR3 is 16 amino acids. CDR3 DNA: TGTGCCAGCAGCTTAGCGGCCGACAGAGCCAAAAACATTCAGTACTTC. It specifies CASSLAADRAKNIQYF. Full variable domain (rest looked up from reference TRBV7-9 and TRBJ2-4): DTGVSQNPRHKITKRGQNVTFRCDPISEHNRLYWYRQTLGQGPEFLTYFQNEAQLEKSRLLSDRFSAERPKGSFSTLEIQRTEQGDSAMYLCASSLAADRAKNIQYFGAGTRLSVL.

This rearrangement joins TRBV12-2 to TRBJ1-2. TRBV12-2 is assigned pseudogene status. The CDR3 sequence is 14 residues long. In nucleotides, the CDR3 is TGTGCAAGTCGCTTAGTCGCGTCCCTCTATGGCTACACCTTC. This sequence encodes CASRLVASLYGYTF.

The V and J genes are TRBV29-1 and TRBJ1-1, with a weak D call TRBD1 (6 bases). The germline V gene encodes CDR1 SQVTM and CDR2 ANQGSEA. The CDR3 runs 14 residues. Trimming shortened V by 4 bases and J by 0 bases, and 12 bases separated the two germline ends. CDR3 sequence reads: CSVALGAMNTEAFF. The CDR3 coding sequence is TGCAGCGTTGCTTTGGGGGCAATGAACACTGAAGCTTTCTTT.

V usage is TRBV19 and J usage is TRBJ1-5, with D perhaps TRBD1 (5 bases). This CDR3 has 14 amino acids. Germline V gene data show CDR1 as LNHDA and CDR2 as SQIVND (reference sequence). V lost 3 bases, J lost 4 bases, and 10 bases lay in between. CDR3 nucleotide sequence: TGTGCCAGTAGTATGCTCTCAGGGAATCAGCCCCAGCATTTT. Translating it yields CASSMLSGNQPQHF.

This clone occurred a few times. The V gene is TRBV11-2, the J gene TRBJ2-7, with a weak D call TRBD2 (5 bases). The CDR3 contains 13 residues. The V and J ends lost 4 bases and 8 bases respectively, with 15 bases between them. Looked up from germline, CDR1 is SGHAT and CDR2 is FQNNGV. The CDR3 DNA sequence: TGTGCCAGCAGCTCGCAAACCGGGATCCAGCAGTACTTC. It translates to CASSSQTGIQQYF.

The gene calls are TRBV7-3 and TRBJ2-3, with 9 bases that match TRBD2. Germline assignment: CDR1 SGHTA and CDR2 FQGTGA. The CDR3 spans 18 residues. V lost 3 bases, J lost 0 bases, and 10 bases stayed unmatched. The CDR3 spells CASSFRRPSGTSTDTQYF. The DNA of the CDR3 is TGTGCCAGCAGCTTTAGAAGACCTAGCGGGACTAGCACAGATACGCAGTATTTT.

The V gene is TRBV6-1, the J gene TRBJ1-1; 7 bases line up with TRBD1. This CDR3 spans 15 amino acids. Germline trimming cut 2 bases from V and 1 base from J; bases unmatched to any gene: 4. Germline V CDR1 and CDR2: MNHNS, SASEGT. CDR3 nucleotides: TGTGCCAGCAGTGAATTAACAGGGGCGAACACTGAAGCTTTCTTT. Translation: CASSELTGANTEAFF.

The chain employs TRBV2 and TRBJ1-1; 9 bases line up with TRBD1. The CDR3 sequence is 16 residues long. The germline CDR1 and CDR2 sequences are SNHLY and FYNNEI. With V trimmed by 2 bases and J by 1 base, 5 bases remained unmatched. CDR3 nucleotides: TGTGCCAGCAGTGAATTTCTGGGACAGGGGAACACTGAAGCTTTCTTT. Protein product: CASSEFLGQGNTEAFF.

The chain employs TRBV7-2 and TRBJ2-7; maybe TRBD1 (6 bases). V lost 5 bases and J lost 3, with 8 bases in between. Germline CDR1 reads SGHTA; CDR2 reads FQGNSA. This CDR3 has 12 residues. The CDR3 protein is CASSQDSYEQYF. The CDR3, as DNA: TGTGCCAGCAGCCAGGACAGCTACGAGCAGTACTTC.

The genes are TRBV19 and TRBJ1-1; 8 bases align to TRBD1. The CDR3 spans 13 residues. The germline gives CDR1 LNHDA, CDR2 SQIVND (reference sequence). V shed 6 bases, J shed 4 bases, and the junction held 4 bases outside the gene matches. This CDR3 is CASSGQGGTEAFF. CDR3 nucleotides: TGTGCCAGTAGCGGACAGGGTGGCACTGAAGCTTTCTTT.